The following is a T cell receptor beta chain sequence with its context. The protocol was immunoSEQ multiplex PCR, while the TCRdb copy is restricted to in-frame clones and leaves out a portion. Of over 60,000 clones listed, around 87% are singletons. Germline values: CDR1 SNHLY, CDR2 FYNNEI. The CDR3 loop spans 12 amino acids. The sample belongs to a study of T cell responses to AZD1222 COVID-19 vaccine. The starting material was peripheral blood, obtained on day 0 of AZD1222 vaccination. V usage is TRBV2 and J usage is TRBJ2-1; 9 bases match TRBD2. The clonotype comes from an adult in good health. CDR3 sequence reads: CAVGTSINEQFF. CDR3 nucleotides: TGTGCGGTTGGGACTAGCATCAATGAGCAGTTCTTC.